Described below is a single TCR beta chain sequence and its context. Its antigen remains unidentified. This specimen belongs to a study of cytomegalovirus exposure and HLA in healthy donors. General study findings and limits: The study designated around 150 TCR beta chains cytomegalovirus-associated. In a later analysis, an Asian-associated ancestry cluster reportedly showed fewer N-insertions than the approximately 670-donor mean.

PCR employed 60 Vbeta and 13 Jbeta primers. The data were produced by immunoSEQ multiplex PCR, yet TCRdb's version contains in-frame clones alone and is incomplete. The data show 130,000 to 150,000 clones, with over 70% seen just once and less than 3.5% held by the top ten. The sequencing sample was made of PBMCs. This TCR was recovered from a male donor in good health and CMV-seronegative.

The CDR3 region is CASRKHGTSGGMGLKHEQFF. The DNA of the CDR3 is TGTGCCAGCAGAAAACATGGGACTAGCGGAGGAATGGGACTTAAGCATGAGCAGTTCTTC. The J gene is TRBJ2-1, the V gene TRBV7-6, with 11 positions matching TRBD2. Germline trimming cut 6 bases from V and 8 bases from J; bases unmatched to any gene: 24. The CDR3 length is 20 residues. Germline V lookup: CDR1 SGHVS, CDR2 FNYEAQ.